This T cell receptor (beta chain) came from a study of CD8+ T cells in alopecia areata. At the level of the study: Disease severity was quantified as SALT score of affected scalp area.

Per germline, CDR1 SGHTA and CDR2 FQGNSA. With 4 bases clipped from V and 6 bases from J, the junction kept 6 bases outside the gene matches. The CDR3 length is 14 residues. After isolation, RNA underwent reverse transcription to generate cDNA as the sequencing template. The protocol was immunoSEQ multiplex PCR, while the TCRdb copy is restricted to in-frame clones and leaves out a portion. The sample gives under 350,000 clones, 58% of which show up once; around 1.7% is in the top ten. Treatment noted: oral pan-JAK inhibitor, 5-10 mg twice daily. Findings and caveats of the study: One nonresponder leaves baseline CD8+ expansion's link to response uncertain.

This clone showed up many times. The antigen is undetermined. The material was CD4+ T cells sorted from blood, obtained at week 24, from a patient treated with tofacitinib. The receptor was isolated from a human donor with alopecia areata. This chain connects TRBV7-2 to TRBJ2-7; 10 bases fit TRBD1. The CDR3 region has the DNA TGTGCCAGCAGCTATGTCCGGGACAGGGGCGAGCAGTACTTC. Its translation: CASSYVRDRGEQYF.